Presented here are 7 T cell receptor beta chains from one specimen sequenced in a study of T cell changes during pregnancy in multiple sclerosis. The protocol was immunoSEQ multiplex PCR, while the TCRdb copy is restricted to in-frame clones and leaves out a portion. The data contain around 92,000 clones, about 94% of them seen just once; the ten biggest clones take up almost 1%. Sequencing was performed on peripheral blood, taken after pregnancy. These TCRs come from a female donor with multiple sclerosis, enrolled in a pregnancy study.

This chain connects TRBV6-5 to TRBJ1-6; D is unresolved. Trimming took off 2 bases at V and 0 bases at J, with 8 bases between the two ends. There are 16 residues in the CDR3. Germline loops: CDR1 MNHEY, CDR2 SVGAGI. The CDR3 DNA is TGTGCCAGCAGTTACCTCTCCAGCTCCTATAATTCACCCCTCCACTTT. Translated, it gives CASSYLSSSYNSPLHF.

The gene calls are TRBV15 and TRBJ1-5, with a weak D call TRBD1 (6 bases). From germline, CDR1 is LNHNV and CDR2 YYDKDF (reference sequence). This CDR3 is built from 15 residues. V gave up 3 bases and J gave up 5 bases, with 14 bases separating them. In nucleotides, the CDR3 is TGTGCCACCAGCAGGGCTCCCGGACAGCATCAGCCCCAGCATTTT. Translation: CATSRAPGQHQPQHF.

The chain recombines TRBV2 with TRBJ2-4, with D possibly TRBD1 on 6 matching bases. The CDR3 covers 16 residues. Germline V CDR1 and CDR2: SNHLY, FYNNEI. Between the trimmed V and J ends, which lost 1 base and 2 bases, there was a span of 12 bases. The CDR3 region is CASSEVVGASKNIQYF. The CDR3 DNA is TGTGCCAGCAGTGAAGTGGTGGGGGCTTCCAAAAACATTCAGTACTTC.

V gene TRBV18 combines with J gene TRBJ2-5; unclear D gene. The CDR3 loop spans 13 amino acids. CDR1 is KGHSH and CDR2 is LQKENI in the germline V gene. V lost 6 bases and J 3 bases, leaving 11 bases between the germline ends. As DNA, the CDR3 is TGTGCCAGCTCTCACCTGGCAGAAGAGACCCAGTACTTC. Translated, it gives CASSHLAEETQYF.

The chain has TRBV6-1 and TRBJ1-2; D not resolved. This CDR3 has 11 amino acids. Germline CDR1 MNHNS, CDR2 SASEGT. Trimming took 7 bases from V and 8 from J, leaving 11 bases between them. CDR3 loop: CASMQVSGYTF. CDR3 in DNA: TGTGCCAGCATGCAGGTCTCCGGCTACACCTTC.

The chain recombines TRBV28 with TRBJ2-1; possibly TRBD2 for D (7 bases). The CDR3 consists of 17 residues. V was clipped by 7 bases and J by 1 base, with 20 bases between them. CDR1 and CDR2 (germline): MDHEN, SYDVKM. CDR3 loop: CASTLQRGGGSYNEQFF. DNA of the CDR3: TGTGCCAGCACCCTACAACGGGGAGGGGGATCCTACAATGAGCAGTTCTTC.

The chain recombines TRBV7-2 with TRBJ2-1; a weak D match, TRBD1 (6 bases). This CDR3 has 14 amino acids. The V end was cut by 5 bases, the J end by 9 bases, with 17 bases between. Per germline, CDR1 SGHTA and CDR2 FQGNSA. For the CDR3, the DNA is TGTGCCAGCAGCGCCCGACAGGTCTTGGGTGAGCAGTTCTTC. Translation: CASSARQVLGEQFF. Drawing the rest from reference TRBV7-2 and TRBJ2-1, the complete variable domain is GAGVSQSPSNKVTEKGKDVELRCDPISGHTALYWYRQSLGQGLEFLIYFQGNSAPDKSGLPSDRFSAERTGGSVSTLTIQRTQQEDSAVYLCASSARQVLGEQFFGPGTRLTVL.